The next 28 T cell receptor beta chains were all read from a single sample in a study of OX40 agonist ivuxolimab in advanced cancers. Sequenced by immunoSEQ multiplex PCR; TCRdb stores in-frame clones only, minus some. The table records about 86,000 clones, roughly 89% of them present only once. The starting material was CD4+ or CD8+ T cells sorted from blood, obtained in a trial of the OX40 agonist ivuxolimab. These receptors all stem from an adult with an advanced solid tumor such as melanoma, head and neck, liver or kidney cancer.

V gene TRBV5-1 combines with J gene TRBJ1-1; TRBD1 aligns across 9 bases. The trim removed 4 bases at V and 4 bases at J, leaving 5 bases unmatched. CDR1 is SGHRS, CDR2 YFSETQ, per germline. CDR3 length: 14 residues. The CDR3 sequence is CASSDSTGGTEAFF. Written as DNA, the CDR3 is TGCGCCAGCAGCGATTCGACAGGGGGCACTGAAGCTTTCTTT.

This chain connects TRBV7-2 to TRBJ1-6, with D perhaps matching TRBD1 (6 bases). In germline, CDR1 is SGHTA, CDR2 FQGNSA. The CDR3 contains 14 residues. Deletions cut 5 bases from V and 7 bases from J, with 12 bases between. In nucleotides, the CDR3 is TGTGCCAGCAGCCCCGGGGGGCACAATTCACCCCTCCACTTT. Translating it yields CASSPGGHNSPLHF.

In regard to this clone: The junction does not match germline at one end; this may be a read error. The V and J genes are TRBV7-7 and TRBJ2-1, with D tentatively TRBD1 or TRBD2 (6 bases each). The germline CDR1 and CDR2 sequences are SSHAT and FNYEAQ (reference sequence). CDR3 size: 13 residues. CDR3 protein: CASSSMGGGEQFF. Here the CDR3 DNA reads TGTGCTAGCAGCTCGATGGGGGGCGGTGAGCAGTTCTTC.

In nucleotides, the CDR3 is TGCGCCAGCAGCCAAGCCCGAACAGGGAGGTTAGGCTACACCTTC. It is translated as CASSQARTGRLGYTF. The rearrangement links TRBV4-1 to TRBJ1-2; the D gene is possibly TRBD1 (6 bases). With 1 base removed from V and 8 bases from J, the gap between germline ends came to 17 bases. This CDR3 has 15 amino acids. CDR1 and CDR2 (germline): MGHRA, YSYEKL.

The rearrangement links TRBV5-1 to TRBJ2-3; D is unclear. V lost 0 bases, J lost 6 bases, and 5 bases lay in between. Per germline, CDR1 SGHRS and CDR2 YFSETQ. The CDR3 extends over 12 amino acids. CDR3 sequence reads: CASSLDRDTQYF. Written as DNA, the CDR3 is TGCGCCAGCAGCTTGGACCGGGATACGCAGTATTTT.

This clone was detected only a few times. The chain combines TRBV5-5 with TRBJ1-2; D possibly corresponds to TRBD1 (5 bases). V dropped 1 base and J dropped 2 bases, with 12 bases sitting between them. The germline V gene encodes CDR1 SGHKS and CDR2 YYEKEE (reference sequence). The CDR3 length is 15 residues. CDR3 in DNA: TGTGCCAGCAGCTTGTGGGTGGGGGGAAACTATGGCTACACCTTC. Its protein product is CASSLWVGGNYGYTF.

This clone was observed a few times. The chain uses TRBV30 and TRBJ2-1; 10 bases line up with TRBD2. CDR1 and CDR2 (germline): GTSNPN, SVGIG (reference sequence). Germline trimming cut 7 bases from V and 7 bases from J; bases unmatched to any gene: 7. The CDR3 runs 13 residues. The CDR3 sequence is CAYLAGVSNEQFF. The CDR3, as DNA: TGTGCCTATCTAGCGGGAGTTTCTAATGAGCAGTTCTTC.

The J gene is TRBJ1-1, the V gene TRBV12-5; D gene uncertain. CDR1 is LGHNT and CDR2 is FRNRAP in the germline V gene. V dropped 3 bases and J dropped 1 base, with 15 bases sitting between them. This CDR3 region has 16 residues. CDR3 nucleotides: TGTGCTAGTGGTTTAGGTAGGTGGGATGGGAACACTGAAGCTTTCTTT. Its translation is CASGLGRWDGNTEAFF.

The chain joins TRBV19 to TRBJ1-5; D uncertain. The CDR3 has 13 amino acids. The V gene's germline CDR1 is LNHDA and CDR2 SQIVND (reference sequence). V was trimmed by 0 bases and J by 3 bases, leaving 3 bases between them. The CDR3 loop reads CASSIDNNQPQHF. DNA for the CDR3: TGTGCCAGTAGTATAGATAACAATCAGCCCCAGCATTTT.

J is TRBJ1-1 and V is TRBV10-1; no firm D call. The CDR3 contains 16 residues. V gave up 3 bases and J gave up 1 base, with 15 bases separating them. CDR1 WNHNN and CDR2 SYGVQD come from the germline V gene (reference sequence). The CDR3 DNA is TGCGCCAGCAGTGAAGCGGGGATCGGGAAGAACACTGAAGCTTTCTTT. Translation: CASSEAGIGKNTEAFF.

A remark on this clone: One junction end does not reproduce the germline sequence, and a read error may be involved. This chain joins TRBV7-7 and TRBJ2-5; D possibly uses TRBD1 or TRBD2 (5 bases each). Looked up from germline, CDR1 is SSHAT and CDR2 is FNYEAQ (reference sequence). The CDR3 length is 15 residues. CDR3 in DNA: TGTGCTAGCAGCGATTCCGGGACGAATGGAGAGACCCAGTACTTC. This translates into CASSDSGTNGETQYF. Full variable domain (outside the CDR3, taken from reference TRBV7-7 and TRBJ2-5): GAGVSQSPRYKVTKRGQDVTLRCDPISSHATLYWYQQALGQGPEFLTYFNYEAQPDKSGLPSDRFSAERPEGSISTLTIQRTEQRDSAMYRCASSDSGTNGETQYFGPGTRLLVL.

In nucleotides, the CDR3 is TGTGCCAGCAGTGAAAACCCAGGGGGCACCGGGGAGCTGTTTTTT. It specifies CASSENPGGTGELFF. This sequence joins TRBV2 and TRBJ2-2; 7 bases line up with TRBD1. This CDR3 is built from 15 residues. Germline V CDR1 and CDR2: SNHLY, FYNNEI. J gave up 4 bases and V 2 bases, and 4 bases lay outside the gene matches.

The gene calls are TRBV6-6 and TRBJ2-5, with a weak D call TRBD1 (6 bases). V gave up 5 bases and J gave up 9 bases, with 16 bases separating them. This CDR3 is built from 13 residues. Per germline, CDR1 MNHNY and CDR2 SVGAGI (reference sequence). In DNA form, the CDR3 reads TGTGCCAGCAGTGCCTGGGGACCAGGGGCCCAGTACTTC. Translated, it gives CASSAWGPGAQYF.

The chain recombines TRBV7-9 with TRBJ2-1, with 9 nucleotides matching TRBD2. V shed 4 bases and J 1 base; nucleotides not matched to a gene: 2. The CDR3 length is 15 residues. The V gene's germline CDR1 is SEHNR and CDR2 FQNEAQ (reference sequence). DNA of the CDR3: TGTGCCAGCAGCTCGACTAGCGGATCCTACAATGAGCAGTTCTTC. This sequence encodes CASSSTSGSYNEQFF.

CDR3 in DNA: TGTGCCAGCAGCCTGGGACTAGCGGGGGGCCACTTCCAAGAGACCCAGTACTTC. This gives the protein CASSLGLAGGHFQETQYF. This rearrangement joins TRBV5-5 to TRBJ2-5; 15 bases are a match to TRBD2. The CDR3 is 18 amino acids. Germline CDR1 reads SGHKS; CDR2 reads YYEKEE (reference sequence). V lost 4 bases, J lost 1 base, and 8 bases stayed unmatched.

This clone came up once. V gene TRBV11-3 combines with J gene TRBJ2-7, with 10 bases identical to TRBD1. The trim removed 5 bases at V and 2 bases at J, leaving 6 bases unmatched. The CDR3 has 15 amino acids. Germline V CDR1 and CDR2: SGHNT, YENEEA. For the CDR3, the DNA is TGTGCCAGCAGCCCCGGACAGGGGGTAGCCTACGAGCAGTACTTC. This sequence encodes CASSPGQGVAYEQYF.

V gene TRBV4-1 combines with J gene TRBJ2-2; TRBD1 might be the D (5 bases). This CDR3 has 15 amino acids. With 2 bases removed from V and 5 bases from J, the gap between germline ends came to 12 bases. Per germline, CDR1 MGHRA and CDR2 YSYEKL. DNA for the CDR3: TGCGCCAGCAGCCAAAACCCCTCAGGGACCGGGGAGCTGTTTTTT. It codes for CASSQNPSGTGELFF.

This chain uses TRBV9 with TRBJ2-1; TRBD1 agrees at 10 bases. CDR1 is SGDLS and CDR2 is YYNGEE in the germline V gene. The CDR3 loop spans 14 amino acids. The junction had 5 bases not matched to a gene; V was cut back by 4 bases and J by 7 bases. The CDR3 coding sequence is TGTGCCAGCAGCACGGGACAGGGGAGGAATGAGCAGTTCTTC. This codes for CASSTGQGRNEQFF.

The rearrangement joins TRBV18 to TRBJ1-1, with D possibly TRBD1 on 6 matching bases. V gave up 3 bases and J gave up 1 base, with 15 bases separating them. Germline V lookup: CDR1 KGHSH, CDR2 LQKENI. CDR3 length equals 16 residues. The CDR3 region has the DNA TGTGCCAGCTCACCCAAGCAAAGGACAGAGAACACTGAAGCTTTCTTT. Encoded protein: CASSPKQRTENTEAFF.

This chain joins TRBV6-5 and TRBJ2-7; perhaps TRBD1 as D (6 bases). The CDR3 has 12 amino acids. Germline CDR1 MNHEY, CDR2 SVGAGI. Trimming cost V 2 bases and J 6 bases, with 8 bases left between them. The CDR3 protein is CASSYGGGEQYF. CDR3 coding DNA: TGTGCCAGCAGTTACGGGGGCGGCGAGCAGTACTTC.

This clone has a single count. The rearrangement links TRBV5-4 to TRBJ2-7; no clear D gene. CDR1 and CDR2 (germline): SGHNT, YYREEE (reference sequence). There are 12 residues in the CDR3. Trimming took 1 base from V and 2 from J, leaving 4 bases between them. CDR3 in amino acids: CASSLNAYEQYF. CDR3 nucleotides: TGTGCCAGCAGCTTGAATGCCTACGAGCAGTACTTC. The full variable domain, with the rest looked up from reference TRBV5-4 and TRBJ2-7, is ETGVTQSPTHLIKTRGQQVTLRCSSQSGHNTVSWYQQALGQGPQFIFQYYREEENGRGNFPPRFSGLQFPNYSSELNVNALELDDSALYLCASSLNAYEQYFGPGTRLTVT.

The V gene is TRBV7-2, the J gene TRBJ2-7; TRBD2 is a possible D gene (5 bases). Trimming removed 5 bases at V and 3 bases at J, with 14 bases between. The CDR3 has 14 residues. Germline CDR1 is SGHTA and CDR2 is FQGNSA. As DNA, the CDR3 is TGTGCCAGCAGCCCAAACGGACTCGTCTACGAGCAGTACTTC. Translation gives CASSPNGLVYEQYF. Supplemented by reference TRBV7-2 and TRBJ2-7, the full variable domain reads GAGVSQSPSNKVTEKGKDVELRCDPISGHTALYWYRQSLGQGLEFLIYFQGNSAPDKSGLPSDRFSAERTGGSVSTLTIQRTQQEDSAVYLCASSPNGLVYEQYFGPGTRLTVT.

The CDR3 DNA sequence: TGCAGCGTCATCAGGGAGGGTGAAAAACTGTTTTTT. Residues: CSVIREGEKLFF. The rearrangement links TRBV29-1 to TRBJ1-4, with D possibly TRBD1 on 5 matching bases. The CDR3 totals 12 residues. Trimming took 6 bases from V and 7 from J, leaving 12 bases between them. Germline V gene lookup returns CDR1 SQVTM and CDR2 ANQGSEA.

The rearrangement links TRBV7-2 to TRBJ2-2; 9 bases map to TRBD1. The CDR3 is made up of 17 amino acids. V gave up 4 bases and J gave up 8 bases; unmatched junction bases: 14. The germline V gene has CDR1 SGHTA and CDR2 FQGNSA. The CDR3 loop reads CASSSLFGTGLLGELFF. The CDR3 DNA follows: TGTGCCAGCAGCTCTCTGTTCGGGACAGGGCTTTTAGGGGAGCTGTTTTTT.

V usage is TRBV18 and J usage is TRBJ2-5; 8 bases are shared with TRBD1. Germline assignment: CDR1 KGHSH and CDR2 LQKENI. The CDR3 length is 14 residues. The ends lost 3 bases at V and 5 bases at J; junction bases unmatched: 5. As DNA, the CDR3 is TGTGCCAGCTCACCCCGGACAGGGCCGGAGACCCAGTACTTC. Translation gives CASSPRTGPETQYF.

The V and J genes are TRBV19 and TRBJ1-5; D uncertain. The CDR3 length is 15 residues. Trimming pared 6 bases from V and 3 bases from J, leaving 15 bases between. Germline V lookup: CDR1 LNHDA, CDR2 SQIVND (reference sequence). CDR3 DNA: TGTGCCAGTAGCCCGACCTCCCTTTTCAATCAGCCCCAGCATTTT. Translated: CASSPTSLFNQPQHF. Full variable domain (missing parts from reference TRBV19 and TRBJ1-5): DGGITQSPKYLFRKEGQNVTLSCEQNLNHDAMYWYRQDPGQGLRLIYYSQIVNDFQKGDIAEGYSVSREKKESFPLTVTSAQKNPTAFYLCASSPTSLFNQPQHFGDGTRLSIL.

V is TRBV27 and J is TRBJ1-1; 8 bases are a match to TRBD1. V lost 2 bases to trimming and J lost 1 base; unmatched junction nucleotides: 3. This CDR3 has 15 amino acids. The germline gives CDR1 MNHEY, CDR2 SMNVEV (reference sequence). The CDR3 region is CASSLRGTGNTEAFF. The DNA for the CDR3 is TGTGCCAGCAGTTTAAGGGGGACAGGGAACACTGAAGCTTTCTTT.

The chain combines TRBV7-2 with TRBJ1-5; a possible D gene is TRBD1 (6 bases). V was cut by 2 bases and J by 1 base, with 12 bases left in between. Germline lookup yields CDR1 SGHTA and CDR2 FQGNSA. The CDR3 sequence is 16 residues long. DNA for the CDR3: TGTGCCAGCAGCTTACTTCAGGGGACGAGCAATCAGCCCCAGCATTTT. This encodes CASSLLQGTSNQPQHF.